These T cell receptor beta chains were read from a single sample in a study of blood T cell repertoires in COVID-19. TCRdb's copy holds only in-frame clones and misses some; the assay was immunoSEQ multiplex PCR. The table includes hundreds of thousands of clones, approximately 86% detected once. Sequenced: peripheral blood. Source of these receptors: a woman in her sixties who had recovered from COVID-19. CDR3s include the opening cysteine and the closing phenylalanine or tryptophan. Each record gives: V gene, J gene, CDR3 protein.

V: TRBV7-2; J: TRBJ1-1; CDR3: CASSWTGDDTEAFF
V: TRBV10-3; J: TRBJ2-5; CDR3: CAAAGLAGGSSETQYF
V: TRBV7-2; J: TRBJ2-7; CDR3: CASRTSGPLYF
V: TRBV10-3; J: TRBJ2-3; CDR3: CAISAAGVGTDTQYF
V: TRBV19; J: TRBJ2-5; CDR3: CASSVSYQETQYF
V: TRBV7-8; J: TRBJ2-2; CDR3: CASRFGTGTGELFF
V: TRBV28; J: TRBJ2-3; CDR3: CASRSPGGAADTQYF
V: TRBV12-3/TRBV12-4; J: TRBJ2-7; CDR3: CASSLLRGSEQYF
V: TRBV3-1/TRBV3-2; J: TRBJ2-5; CDR3: CASSQESGGETQYF
V: TRBV4-1; J: TRBJ2-1; CDR3: CASSQEGTSFNEQFF
V: TRBV20-1; J: TRBJ1-5; CDR3: CSASTPGGAGQPQHF
V: TRBV14; J: TRBJ2-2; CDR3: CASSLSRRTGELFF
V: TRBV14; J: TRBJ2-5; CDR3: CASSPGQFQETQYF
V: TRBV21-1; J: TRBJ2-7; CDR3: CASSKVWQGTYEQYF
V: TRBV20-1; J: TRBJ2-7; CDR3: CSATRRSEQYF
V: TRBV6-5; J: TRBJ2-3; CDR3: CASSIAGGQSTQYF
V: TRBV19; J: TRBJ2-6; CDR3: CASSREQGSGANVLTF
V: TRBV19; J: TRBJ1-2; CDR3: CASSIPTGIYGYTF
V: TRBV7-2; J: TRBJ1-6; CDR3: CASSLGTANNSPLHF
V: TRBV4-3; J: TRBJ2-7; CDR3: CASSYIRGGEQYF
V: TRBV9; J: TRBJ2-2; CDR3: CASRGLGNTGELFF
V: TRBV7-3; J: TRBJ2-7; CDR3: CASSLSGGRNEQYF
V: TRBV5-5; J: TRBJ2-7; CDR3: CASSLGRGQIYEQYF
V: TRBV3-1/TRBV3-2; J: TRBJ2-2; CDR3: CASGTANTGELFF
V: TRBV28; J: TRBJ1-1; CDR3: CASSLWENAEAFF
V: TRBV5-1; J: TRBJ2-2; CDR3: CASSLAGTAANTGELFF
V: TRBV12-3/TRBV12-4; J: TRBJ1-5; CDR3: CASSLEGPQHF
V: TRBV5-4; J: TRBJ2-3; CDR3: CASSSRRGGSTDTQYF
V: TRBV10-3; J: TRBJ2-1; CDR3: CAISEFTSGGGNNEQFF
V: TRBV11-2; J: TRBJ2-7; CDR3: CASSGDRDREQYF
V: TRBV5-1; J: TRBJ2-3; CDR3: CASLRGGSTDTQYF
V: TRBV7-2; J: TRBJ1-2; CDR3: CASSLARDSPNYGYTF
V: TRBV5-5; J: TRBJ1-1; CDR3: CASSLVRGRAFF
V: TRBV4-2; J: TRBJ1-2; CDR3: CASSHATGTGGSYGYTF
V: TRBV5-4; J: TRBJ1-1; CDR3: CASTGTGGTTEAFF
V: TRBV5-1; J: TRBJ2-1; CDR3: CASSLVAGNNEQFF
V: TRBV10-2; J: TRBJ2-5; CDR3: CASQQGAWETQYF